The 6 T cell receptor beta chains given below trace back to one sample, sequenced in a study of beta chain features in type 1 diabetes. What was sequenced were expressed TCRB transcripts, since all of the isolated RNA had been reverse transcribed. Using immunoSEQ multiplex PCR, the repertoire was profiled, and TCRdb retains in-frame clones only, with some absent. The sample contains 95,000 to 150,000 clones, about 16% of which appear only once. Antigens for these TCRs are unknown. Study-level points and caveats: The study found moderately but significantly shorter TCRB CDR3s in all four CD4+ subsets of Type 1 diabetes patients.

What was sequenced was central memory CD4+ T cells from blood. Source of these receptors: a young man with type 1 diabetes.

The sample holds many counts of this clone. V usage is TRBV5-6 and J usage is TRBJ2-7; D is possibly TRBD1 (6 bases). CDR1 and CDR2 from the germline V gene are SGHDT and YYEEEE. The CDR3 length is 14 residues. The V end was cut by 1 base, the J end by 6 bases, with 14 bases between. The CDR3 sequence: CASSLTGLEREQYF. CDR3 DNA sequence: TGTGCCAGCAGCTTGACAGGGCTGGAGCGCGAGCAGTACTTC.

This clone occurred a few times. This chain joins TRBV18 and TRBJ2-2, with D unclear. The CDR3 extends over 15 amino acids. V lost 1 base to trimming and J lost 0 bases, with 6 bases between them. CDR1 and CDR2 (germline): KGHSH, LQKENI. The CDR3: CASSPLGSNTGELFF. The CDR3 DNA follows: TGTGCCAGCTCACCACTAGGGTCGAACACCGGGGAGCTGTTTTTT.

This clone was found a few times. The chain has TRBV28 and TRBJ1-4, with D possibly TRBD1 on 5 matching bases. This CDR3 comprises 14 residues. Trimming cost V 6 bases and J 12 bases, with 20 bases left between them. Germline CDR1 MDHEN, CDR2 SYDVKM. The DNA for the CDR3 is TGTGCCAGCAGCCCCCACGCGGGGGGGAAAGAACTGTTTTTT. It encodes CASSPHAGGKELFF.

Only a few counts were recorded for this clone. This rearrangement joins TRBV6-1 to TRBJ2-7, with 7 nucleotides matching TRBD1. With V trimmed by 6 bases and J by 7 bases, 9 bases remained unmatched. CDR3 size: 13 residues. In germline, CDR1 is MNHNS, CDR2 SASEGT. CDR3 sequence (DNA): TGTGCCAGCAGCTTCAACAGGGGAGCAGAGCAGTACTTC. Its protein product is CASSFNRGAEQYF.

The chain is built from TRBV5-4 and TRBJ2-3, with D possibly TRBD2 on 6 matching bases. In germline, CDR1 is SGHNT, CDR2 YYREEE (reference sequence). With 4 bases removed from V and 3 bases from J, the gap between germline ends came to 15 bases. CDR3 length: 15 residues. CDR3 protein: CASSQDYSTTDTQYF. The CDR3 coding sequence is TGTGCCAGCAGCCAGGACTACAGTACTACAGATACGCAGTATTTT.

The sample holds a few counts of this clone. The chain combines TRBV21-1 with TRBJ2-4; TRBD1 is taken as the D call from the table, unchecked against the DNA. TRBV21-1 has pseudogene status. The CDR3 length is 9 residues. The CDR3 loop is CAITDIQYF. CDR3 coding DNA: TGTGCCATTACAGACATTCAGTACTTC.